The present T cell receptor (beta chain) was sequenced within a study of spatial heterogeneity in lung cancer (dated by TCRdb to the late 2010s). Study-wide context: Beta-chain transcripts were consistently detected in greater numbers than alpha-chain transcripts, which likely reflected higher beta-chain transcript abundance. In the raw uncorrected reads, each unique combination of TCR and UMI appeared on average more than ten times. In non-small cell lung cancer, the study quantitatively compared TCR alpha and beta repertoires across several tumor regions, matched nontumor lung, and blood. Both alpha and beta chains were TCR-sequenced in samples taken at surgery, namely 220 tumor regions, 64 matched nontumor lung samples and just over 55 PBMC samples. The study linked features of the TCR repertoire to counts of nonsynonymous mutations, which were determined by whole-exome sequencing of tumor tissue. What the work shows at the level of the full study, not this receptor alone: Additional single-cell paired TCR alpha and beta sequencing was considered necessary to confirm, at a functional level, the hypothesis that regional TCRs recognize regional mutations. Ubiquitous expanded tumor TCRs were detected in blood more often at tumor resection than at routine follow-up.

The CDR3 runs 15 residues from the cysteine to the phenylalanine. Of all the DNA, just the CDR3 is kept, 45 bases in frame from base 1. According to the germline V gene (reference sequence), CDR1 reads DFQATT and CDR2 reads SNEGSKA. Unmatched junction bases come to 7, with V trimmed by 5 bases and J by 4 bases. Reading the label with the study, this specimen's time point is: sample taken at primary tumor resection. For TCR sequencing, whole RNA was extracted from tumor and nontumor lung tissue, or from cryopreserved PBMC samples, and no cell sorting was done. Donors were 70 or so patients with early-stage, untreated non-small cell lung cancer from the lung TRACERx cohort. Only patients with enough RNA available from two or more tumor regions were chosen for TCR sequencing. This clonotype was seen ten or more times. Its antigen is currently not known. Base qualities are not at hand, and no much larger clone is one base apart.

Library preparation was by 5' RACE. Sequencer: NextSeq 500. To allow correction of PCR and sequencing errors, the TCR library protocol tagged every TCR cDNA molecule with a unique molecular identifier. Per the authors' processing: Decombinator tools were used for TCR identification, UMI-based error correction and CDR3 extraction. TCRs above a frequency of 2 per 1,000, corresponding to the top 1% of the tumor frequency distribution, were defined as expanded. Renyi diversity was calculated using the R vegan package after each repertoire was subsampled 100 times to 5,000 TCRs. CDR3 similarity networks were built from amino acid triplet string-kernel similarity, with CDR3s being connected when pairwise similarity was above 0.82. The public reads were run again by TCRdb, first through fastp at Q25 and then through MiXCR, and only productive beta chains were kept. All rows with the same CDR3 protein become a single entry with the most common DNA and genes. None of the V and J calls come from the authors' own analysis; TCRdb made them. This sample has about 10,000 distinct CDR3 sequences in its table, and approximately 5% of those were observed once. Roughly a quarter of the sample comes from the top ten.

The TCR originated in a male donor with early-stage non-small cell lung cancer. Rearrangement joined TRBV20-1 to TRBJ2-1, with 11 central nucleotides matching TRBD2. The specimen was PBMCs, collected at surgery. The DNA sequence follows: TGCAGTGCTGTCTTAGCGGGAGGGCCTTACAATGAGCAGTTCTTC. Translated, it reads CSAVLAGGPYNEQFF.